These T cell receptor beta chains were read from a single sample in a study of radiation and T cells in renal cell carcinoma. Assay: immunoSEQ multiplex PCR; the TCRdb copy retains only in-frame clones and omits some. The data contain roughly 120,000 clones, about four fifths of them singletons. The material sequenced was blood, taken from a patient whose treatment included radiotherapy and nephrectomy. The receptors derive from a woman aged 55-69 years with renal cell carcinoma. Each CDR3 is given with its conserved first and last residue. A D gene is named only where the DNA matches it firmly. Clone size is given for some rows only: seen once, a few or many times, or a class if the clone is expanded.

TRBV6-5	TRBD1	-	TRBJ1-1	CASRRGRRENTEAFF	TGTGCCAGCCGCAGGGGGCGCCGAGAGAACACTGAAGCTTTCTTT
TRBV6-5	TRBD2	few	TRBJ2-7	CASRPPGLASYEQYF	TGTGCCAGCAGACCCCCGGGACTAGCGTCCTACGAGCAGTACTTC
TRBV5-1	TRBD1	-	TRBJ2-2	CASSFTGETGELFF	TGCGCCAGCAGCTTTACAGGGGAGACCGGGGAGCTGTTTTTT
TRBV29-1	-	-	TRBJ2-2	CSVGGGAGELFF	TGCAGCGTTGGAGGAGGGGCCGGGGAGCTGTTTTTT
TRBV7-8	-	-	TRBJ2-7	CASSFGTSVSYEQYF	TGTGCCAGCAGCTTTGGAACCTCCGTCTCCTACGAGCAGTACTTC
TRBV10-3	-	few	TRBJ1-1	CAISGGGSMNTEAFF	TGTGCCATCAGTGGGGGGGGATCCATGAACACTGAAGCTTTCTTT
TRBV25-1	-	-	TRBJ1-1	CASSESGRVNTEAFF	TGTGCCAGCAGTGAAAGTGGGCGGGTGAACACTGAAGCTTTCTTT
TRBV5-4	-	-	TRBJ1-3	CASSPAGVSGNTIYF	TGTGCCAGCAGCCCCGCCGGGGTTTCTGGAAACACCATATATTTT
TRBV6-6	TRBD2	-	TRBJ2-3	CASSALAGGATDTQYF	TGTGCCAGCAGTGCACTAGCGGGGGGGGCCACAGATACGCAGTATTTT
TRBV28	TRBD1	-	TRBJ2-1	CASSLMGQNNEQFF	TGTGCCAGCAGTCTGATGGGACAGAACAATGAGCAGTTCTTC
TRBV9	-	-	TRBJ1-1	CASSVEPGMNTEAFF	TGTGCCAGCAGCGTAGAACCAGGGATGAACACTGAAGCTTTCTTT
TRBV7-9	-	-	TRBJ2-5	CASSSEGETQYF	TGTGCCAGCAGCTCTGAGGGAGAGACCCAGTACTTC
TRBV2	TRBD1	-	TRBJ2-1	CASSWTGGRNEQFF	TGTGCCAGCAGTTGGACAGGGGGGAGGAATGAGCAGTTCTTC
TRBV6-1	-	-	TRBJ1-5	CASSSGRGVAPQHF	TGTGCCAGCAGCTCCGGACGAGGAGTTGCGCCCCAGCATTTT
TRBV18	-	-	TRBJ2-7	CASSPSRDSYEQYF	TGTGCCAGCTCACCCTCCAGGGATTCCTACGAGCAGTACTTC